Listed below are T cell receptor beta chains from one sample, sequenced in a study of T cell changes during pregnancy in multiple sclerosis. TCRdb's copy holds only in-frame clones and misses some; the assay was immunoSEQ multiplex PCR. The data contain 35,000 to 45,000 clones, around nine tenths of them singletons. The sample here was CD4+ T cells from peripheral blood mononuclear cells, taken after pregnancy. Receptors were obtained from a female donor with multiple sclerosis, enrolled in a pregnancy study. CDR3s include the opening cysteine and the closing phenylalanine or tryptophan. A D gene is named only where the DNA matches it firmly. For some rows the clone size is stated as once, few or many, or as a class when expanded; others skip it.

abundance	d_gene	len	v_gene	j_gene	CDR3nt	CDR3aa
once	-	13	TRBV18	TRBJ1-5	TGTGCCAGCTCACCACTAAACAACCAGCCCCAGCATTTT	CASSPLNNQPQHF
-	TRBD1	13	TRBV9	TRBJ1-3	TGTGCCAGCAGCCGACAGGGGGGAAACACCATATATTTT	CASSRQGGNTIYF
-	TRBD1	15	TRBV28	TRBJ2-7	TGTGCCAGCAGTTTCCTGTGGACAGGGGGGTACGAGCAGTACTTC	CASSFLWTGGYEQYF
-	-	16	TRBV6-6	TRBJ1-5	TGTGCCAGCAGTTACCCTTCCCCACGGGGCAATCAGCCCCAGCATTTT	CASSYPSPRGNQPQHF
-	-	17	TRBV21-1	TRBJ1-5	TGTGCCAGCAGCAAAATATCAAGGCGAGGGCACAATCAGCCCCAGCATTTT	CASSKISRRGHNQPQHF
-	TRBD2	13	TRBV9	TRBJ2-2	TGTGCCAGCAGCGCCCGGGGGGCCGGGGAGCTGTTTTTT	CASSARGAGELFF
few	TRBD2	12	TRBV2	TRBJ2-7	TGTGCCAGCAGTGGGGGGGGGTACGAGCAGTACTTC	CASSGGGYEQYF
-	TRBD2	15	TRBV5-1	TRBJ2-3	TGCGCCAGCAGCTGGACTAGCGGGGGCCGGGGTACGCAGTATTTT	CASSWTSGGRGTQYF
-	-	14	TRBV11-1	TRBJ2-5	TGTGCCAGCAGCTTATACGGGTTCATCGAGACCCAGTACTTC	CASSLYGFIETQYF
-	TRBD1	14	TRBV6-5	TRBJ2-7	TGTGCCAGCAGGGGACAGGGAAGGTCGTACGAGCAGTACTTC	CASRGQGRSYEQYF
-	TRBD1	13	TRBV10-1	TRBJ1-4	TGCGCCAGCCGGGACAGGGGGCATGAAAAACTGTTTTTT	CASRDRGHEKLFF
-	TRBD1	16	TRBV4-1	TRBJ1-2	TGCGCCAGCAGCCCCGGGACAGGTAATGGACGCTGGGGCTACACCTTC	CASSPGTGNGRWGYTF
-	-	14	TRBV19	TRBJ1-4	TGTGCCAGTAGTAACACGGGCGGAGGCGAAAAACTGTTTTTT	CASSNTGGGEKLFF
-	-	16	TRBV30	TRBJ1-5	TGTGCCTGGAGGCCATACAGGGCCGCCGACAATCAGCCCCAGCATTTT	CAWRPYRAADNQPQHF
-	TRBD2	16	TRBV11-3	TRBJ2-1	TGTGCCAGCAGCGCCCCAACTAGCGGGGGGGCCGGTGAGCAGTTCTTC	CASSAPTSGGAGEQFF
-	-	13	TRBV7-2	TRBJ1-1	TGTGCCAGCAGCTTGTTGCTAGCCACTGAAGCTTTCTTT	CASSLLLATEAFF
-	TRBD1	16	TRBV10-3	TRBJ2-5	TGTGCCATCAGTGGCGAAGGACAGGGGAGGGTAGGGGGCCAGTACTTC	CAISGEGQGRVGGQYF
-	-	20	TRBV15	TRBJ2-1	TGTGCCACCAGCAGTCGAACAGGGGCAAGAACTAGCGGATCTTACAATGAGCAGTTCTTC	CATSSRTGARTSGSYNEQFF
-	-	15	TRBV28	TRBJ1-1	TGTGCCAGCAGCCTAGTACGAGTCAGGGCCCCTGAAGCTTTCTTT	CASSLVRVRAPEAFF
-	-	13	TRBV25-1	TRBJ2-3	TGTGCCAGCAGTGCCCCTTCCACAGATACGCAGTATTTT	CASSAPSTDTQYF
-	TRBD1	15	TRBV19	TRBJ1-2	TGTGCCAGTAACCAGAACGGACAGGGAGGCTATGGCTACACCTTC	CASNQNGQGGYGYTF
-	TRBD2	14	TRBV5-1	TRBJ2-1	TGCGCCAGCAGCTTGGTTCAGCGGGGGGGAGGGGAGTTCTTC	CASSLVQRGGGEFF
-	TRBD1	15	TRBV29-1	TRBJ1-2	TGCAGCGCGCCTCGTGGGGGGACAGGGATCTATGGCTACACCTTC	CSAPRGGTGIYGYTF
-	-	15	TRBV7-2	TRBJ1-2	TGTGCCAGCAGCTTACAGGGGATTGCTAACTATGGCTACACCTTC	CASSLQGIANYGYTF
-	-	15	TRBV5-1	TRBJ2-3	TGCGCCAGCAGCAGGCGGGGCGGGTTCACAGATACGCAGTATTTT	CASSRRGGFTDTQYF
-	TRBD1	14	TRBV7-2	TRBJ2-5	TGTGCCAGCAGCTTTTTAGGGGGCGAGCGAACCCAGTACTTC	CASSFLGGERTQYF
-	-	11	TRBV6-1	TRBJ2-7	TGTGCCAGCAGGGAAGGTCGGGAGCAGTACTTC	CASREGREQYF
-	-	15	TRBV29-1	TRBJ1-2	TGCAGCGTTGAAGATCTCCTCAGGCGCTCATATGGCTACACCTTC	CSVEDLLRRSYGYTF
-	TRBD1	15	TRBV18	TRBJ1-6	TGTGCCAGCTCACCCGACAGGGGTCGAAATTCACCCCTCCACTTT	CASSPDRGRNSPLHF
-	TRBD2	15	TRBV28	TRBJ2-1	TGTGCCAGCAGTTCCTCTCGGGGGGGCATCGATGAGCAGTTCTTC	CASSSSRGGIDEQFF
-	TRBD1	14	TRBV5-4	TRBJ1-1	TGTGCCAGTAGACGCCGGGACAGCAACACTGAAGCTTTCTTT	CASRRRDSNTEAFF
-	-	19	TRBV5-1	TRBJ1-1	TGCGCCAGCAGGTACCGAACAGGGAGTAGCGGGTCGGGCGTCACTGAAGCTTTCTTT	CASRYRTGSSGSGVTEAFF
-	TRBD2	16	TRBV6-5	TRBJ2-1	TGTGCCAGCAGTTCCCGACTAGCGGGGGCTTACAATGAGCAGTTCTTC	CASSSRLAGAYNEQFF
-	-	16	TRBV5-4	TRBJ2-1	TGTGCCAGCAGGTTGCGGGGATCAGGCACTTACAATGAGCAGTTCTTC	CASRLRGSGTYNEQFF
-	TRBD1	12	TRBV27	TRBJ2-5	TGTGCCAGCGCCCCCCACAGGGGGACCCAGTACTTC	CASAPHRGTQYF
-	-	15	TRBV9	TRBJ2-5	TGTGCCAGCAGCGTAGGGGGGGGGCTTGGAGAGACCCAGTACTTC	CASSVGGGLGETQYF
-	TRBD2	15	TRBV10-3	TRBJ2-7	TGTGCCATCAGTTCCAATAGCGGGGGGCCCTACGAGCAGTACTTC	CAISSNSGGPYEQYF
-	-	14	TRBV30	TRBJ2-2	TGTGCCTGGGGGCGCGGGGCGTACACCGGGGAGCTGTTTTTT	CAWGRGAYTGELFF
few	-	13	TRBV19	TRBJ2-3	TGTGCCAGCGGGGAGCGGACCACAGATACGCAGTATTTT	CASGERTTDTQYF
-	-	13	TRBV5-4	TRBJ2-7	TGTGCCAGCAGCTTCGACAGGTATGGCGAGCAGTACTTC	CASSFDRYGEQYF
few	-	13	TRBV7-3	TRBJ2-2	TGTGCCAGCAGCTTACATGAGACCGGGGAGCTGTTTTTT	CASSLHETGELFF
-	-	15	TRBV7-9	TRBJ1-2	TGTGCCAGCAGCTTGCAGGGTTTCCCTAACTATGGCTACACCTTC	CASSLQGFPNYGYTF
-	TRBD1	15	TRBV28	TRBJ1-6	TGTGCCAGCAGTTCCGGACAGGATGATTATTCACCCCTCCACTTT	CASSSGQDDYSPLHF
-	TRBD1	15	TRBV7-9	TRBJ1-2	TGTGCCAGCCTCGGCGGGGGCAGGGGGCTTAATGGCTACACCTTC	CASLGGGRGLNGYTF
-	TRBD2	14	TRBV11-2	TRBJ2-1	TGTGCCAGCACCCTAGCGGGGTATTACAATGAGCAGTTCTTC	CASTLAGYYNEQFF
-	-	16	TRBV6-1	TRBJ1-4	TGTGCCAGCAGTGAAGACATAGCGATAAGTAATGAAAAACTGTTTTTT	CASSEDIAISNEKLFF
-	-	15	TRBV7-8	TRBJ2-1	TGTGCCAGCAGCTTAGGGTCGGGAAACTACAATGAGCAGTTCTTC	CASSLGSGNYNEQFF
-	TRBD2	18	TRBV19	TRBJ2-7	TGTGCCAGTAGTCCTTCTGGGACTAGCGGGGGGGCCCCCTACGAGCAGTACTTC	CASSPSGTSGGAPYEQYF
-	-	15	TRBV2	TRBJ2-7	TGTGCCAGCAGTGAAGGGGCAGTATCAGCCTACGAGCAGTACTTC	CASSEGAVSAYEQYF
-	-	14	TRBV5-1	TRBJ1-4	TGCGCCAGCAGCCCCGAGGGAACTAATGAAAAACTGTTTTTT	CASSPEGTNEKLFF
-	-	15	TRBV18	TRBJ2-1	TGTGCCAGCTCACGGCCGGGGGAGGCCAACAATGAGCAGTTCTTC	CASSRPGEANNEQFF
-	TRBD1	17	TRBV5-6	TRBJ1-5	TGTGCCAGCAGCCACGGACAGGGGGGGTACGTCGGTCAGCCCCAGCATTTT	CASSHGQGGYVGQPQHF
-	TRBD1	14	TRBV6-5	TRBJ1-6	TGTGCCAGCAGCTCACAGGGGTCTGGTTCACCCCTCCACTTT	CASSSQGSGSPLHF
-	-	12	TRBV4-1	TRBJ1-2	TGCGCCAGCAGCCAAGACCACTGGGGCTACACCTTC	CASSQDHWGYTF
-	TRBD1	13	TRBV5-4	TRBJ1-2	TGTGCCAGCAGCTCGAGGGACAGCTATGGCTACACCTTC	CASSSRDSYGYTF
-	-	14	TRBV7-3	TRBJ1-1	TGTGCCAGCAGCTTACAGCGAGTGAACACTGAAGCTTTCTTT	CASSLQRVNTEAFF
-	TRBD1	13	TRBV7-2	TRBJ2-1	TGTGCCAGCAGCTCGGACAGGGGGGCGGAGCAGTTCTTC	CASSSDRGAEQFF
once	TRBD1	14	TRBV7-3	TRBJ1-1	TGTGCCAGCAGCATTTCAGGGGGTAACACTGAAGCTTTCTTT	CASSISGGNTEAFF
-	TRBD2	21	TRBV27	TRBJ2-7	TGTGCCAGCAGTTTAAGGGACATAGGTCTACGCGGGACTAGCGTGCAGTACGAGCAGTACTTC	CASSLRDIGLRGTSVQYEQYF